Below, one TCR beta chain is given with its context. The antigen is unknown. Trimming removed 5 bases from V and 7 bases from J; junction bases left unmatched: 4. Germline V gene sequence: CDR1 LNHDA, CDR2 SQIVND (reference sequence). The CDR3 has 12 residues. Profiling relied on immunoSEQ multiplex PCR, and the TCRdb table lists in-frame clones only, not all of them. The data hold approximately 120,000 clones, with 88% observed a single time. This entry is derived from a study of T cell responses to AZD1222 COVID-19 vaccine. In the study overall: The study pooled second doses at about 4 or about 12 weeks.

Overall study results and limits: Close to half of spike-specific TCRs reportedly recognize unmutated variant regions. Donors were mostly white British, more females; clonal diversity possibly underestimated. Spike-specific TCR breadth and depth both grew after two AZD1222 doses.

This chain links TRBV19 with TRBJ1-2; 7 bases align to TRBD1. This sample comprised peripheral blood, obtained on day 0 of AZD1222 vaccination. The sequence was collected from an adult in good health. The CDR3: CASSLRQGGYTF. The CDR3 DNA sequence: TGTGCCAGTAGTCTAAGACAGGGTGGCTACACCTTC.